The 8 T cell receptor beta chains listed next were all sequenced from one sample in a study (dated by TCRdb to the mid-2010s). The library was generated by 5' RACE. Instrument on record: Illumina MiSeq. The public sequencing data were trimmed at Q25 with fastp and processed into clonotypes with MiXCR by TCRdb, which kept only in-frame beta chains. Rows with one shared CDR3 protein collapse into an entry with the most common genes and DNA. The sample yields under 35,000 distinct CDR3 sequences; approximately 25% were counted once. Roughly 4.5% of the sample goes to the ten largest clones. The sequenced material came from memory CD4+ T cells sorted from blood. According to the study, the label for this sample's cell subset or site signals: memory CD4+ T cells, CD4+CD45RO+CD25-. Receptors originate from a female donor with breast cancer.

The chain couples TRBV5-1 to TRBJ2-7; 8 bases fit TRBD1. Germline V gives CDR1 SGHRS, CDR2 YFSETQ. The length of the CDR3 is 13 residues. The junction had 5 bases not matched to a gene; V was cut back by 7 bases and J by 2 bases. CDR3 amino acids: CASRGQETYEQYF. CDR3 in DNA: TGCGCCAGCCGGGGACAGGAAACCTACGAGCAGTACTTC.

This chain uses TRBV27 with TRBJ2-1; 8 nucleotides line up with TRBD2. Germline values: CDR1 MNHEY, CDR2 SMNVEV (reference sequence). CDR3 length equals 13 residues. With 8 bases clipped from V and 6 bases from J, the junction kept 6 bases outside the gene matches. The CDR3 DNA sequence: TGTGCCAGCCGGGGGGGACTTACCAATGAGCAGTTCTTC. Translated: CASRGGLTNEQFF.

This clonotype was seen many times. The V call is TRBV6-5, the J call TRBJ1-2, with 9 bases matching TRBD1. The V gene's germline CDR1 is MNHEY and CDR2 SVGAGI. V lost 7 bases and J lost 0; bases outside the gene matches: 6. The CDR3 spans 15 residues. The CDR3 is CASKPWDRANYGYTF. The CDR3 DNA follows: TGTGCCAGCAAACCCTGGGACAGGGCTAACTATGGCTACACCTTC.

There are many counts of this clonotype. The CDR3 DNA reads as TGCGCCAGCAGCCAACGGACCGGGACATTAGAGCGCAATGAGCAGTTCTTC. It codes for CASSQRTGTLERNEQFF. The chain carries TRBV4-1 and TRBJ2-1; a possible D gene is TRBD1 (6 bases). Germline V lookup: CDR1 MGHRA, CDR2 YSYEKL. The length of the CDR3 is 17 residues. V was trimmed by 2 bases and J by 6 bases, leaving 20 bases between them.

At least ten counts were recorded for this clonotype. The chain links TRBV6-2 or TRBV6-3 to TRBJ2-7; D gene uncertain. CDR3 length equals 13 residues. Trimming took off 0 bases at V and 2 bases at J, with 5 bases between the two ends. Germline CDR1 and CDR2: MNHEY and SVGEGT. The CDR3 region is CASSYSSAYEQYF. In DNA form, the CDR3 reads TGTGCCAGCAGTTACTCATCAGCCTACGAGCAGTACTTC.

This clonotype has only a few counts. The chain uses TRBV20-1 and TRBJ2-2; TRBD2 matches 7 bases. The germline V gene has CDR1 DFQATT and CDR2 SNEGSKA (reference sequence). The CDR3 spans 17 residues. The V segment lost 3 bases and the J segment 4 bases; nucleotides outside the gene matches: 14. CDR3 DNA: TGCAGTGCTAGTAGAAGTCTGACTAGCCTCGCCACCGGGGAGCTGTTTTTT. This gives the protein CSASRSLTSLATGELFF.

The chain combines TRBV24-1 with TRBJ2-4, with a tentative D call TRBD2 (6 bases). V lost 7 bases to trimming and J lost 9 bases, with 15 bases between them. The CDR3 sequence is 13 residues long. CDR1 is KGHDR and CDR2 is SFDVKD in the germline V gene. CDR3 in amino acids: CATSAVGGGIQYF. DNA of the CDR3: TGTGCCACCAGCGCCGTTGGGGGAGGCATTCAGTACTTC.

This clonotype has only one observation. The junction differs from germline at one of its ends, possibly a read error. This sequence joins TRBV19 and TRBJ2-5, with TRBD1 matching over 8 bases. The CDR3 consists of 15 residues. CDR1 and CDR2 (germline): LNHDA, SQIVND (reference sequence). Here the CDR3 reads CAGSILGQEQETQYF. The CDR3 nucleotides are TGTGCCGGTAGTATCCTGGGACAGGAACAAGAGACCCAGTACTTC. Full variable domain (remainder filled in from reference TRBV19 and TRBJ2-5): DGGITQSPKYLFRKEGQNVTLSCEQNLNHDAMYWYRQDPGQGLRLIYYSQIVNDFQKGDIAEGYSVSREKKESFPLTVTSAQKNPTAFYLCAGSILGQEQETQYFGPGTRLLVL.